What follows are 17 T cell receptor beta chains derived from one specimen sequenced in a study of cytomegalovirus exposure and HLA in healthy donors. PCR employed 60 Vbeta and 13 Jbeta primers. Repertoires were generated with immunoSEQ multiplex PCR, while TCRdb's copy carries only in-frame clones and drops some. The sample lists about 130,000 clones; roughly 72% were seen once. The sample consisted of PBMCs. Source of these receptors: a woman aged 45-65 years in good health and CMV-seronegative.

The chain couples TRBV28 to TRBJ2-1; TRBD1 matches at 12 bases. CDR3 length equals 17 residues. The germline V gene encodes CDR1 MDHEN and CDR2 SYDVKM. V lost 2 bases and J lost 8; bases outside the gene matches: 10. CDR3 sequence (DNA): TGTGCCAGCAGTTTAATTTCCCCGGGACAGGGGGCGTATGAGCAGTTCTTC. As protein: CASSLISPGQGAYEQFF.

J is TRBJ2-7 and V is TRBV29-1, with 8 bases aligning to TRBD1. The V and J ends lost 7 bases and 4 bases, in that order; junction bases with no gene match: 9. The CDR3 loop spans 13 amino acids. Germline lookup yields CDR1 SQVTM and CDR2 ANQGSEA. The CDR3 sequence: CSAWTGSGYEQYF. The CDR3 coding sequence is TGCAGCGCCTGGACAGGGTCGGGGTACGAGCAGTACTTC.

This CDR3 reads CASSSNRVSTDTQYF. The CDR3 region has the DNA TGCGCCAGCAGCTCGAACAGGGTTAGCACAGATACGCAGTATTTT. The chain uses TRBV5-1 and TRBJ2-3; D may be TRBD1 (6 bases). This CDR3 has 15 amino acids. V was pared by 3 bases and J by 0 bases, with 11 bases between. The germline CDR1 and CDR2 sequences are SGHRS and YFSETQ.

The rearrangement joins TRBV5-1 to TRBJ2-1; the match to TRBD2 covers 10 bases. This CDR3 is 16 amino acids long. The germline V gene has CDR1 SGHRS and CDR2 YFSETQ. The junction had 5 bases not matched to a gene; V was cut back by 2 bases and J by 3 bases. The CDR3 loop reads CASSFIAGGFYNEQFF. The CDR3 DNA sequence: TGCGCCAGCAGCTTTATAGCGGGAGGTTTCTACAATGAGCAGTTCTTC.

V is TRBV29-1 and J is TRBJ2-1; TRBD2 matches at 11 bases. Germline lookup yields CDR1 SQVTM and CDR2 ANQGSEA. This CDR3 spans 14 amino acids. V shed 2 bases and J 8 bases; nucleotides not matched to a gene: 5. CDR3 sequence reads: CSVELLAGVDEQFF. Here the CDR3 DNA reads TGCAGCGTTGAATTACTAGCGGGAGTCGATGAGCAGTTCTTC.

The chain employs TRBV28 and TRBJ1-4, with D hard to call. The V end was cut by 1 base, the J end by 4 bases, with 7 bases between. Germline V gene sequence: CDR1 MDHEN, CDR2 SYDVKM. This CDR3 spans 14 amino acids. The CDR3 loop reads CASSLYRDNEKLFF. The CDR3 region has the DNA TGTGCCAGCAGTTTATACAGAGATAATGAAAAACTGTTTTTT.

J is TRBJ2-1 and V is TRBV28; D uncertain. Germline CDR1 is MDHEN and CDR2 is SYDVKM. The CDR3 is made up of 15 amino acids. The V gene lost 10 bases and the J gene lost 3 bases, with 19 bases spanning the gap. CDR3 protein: CATFLSRGLYNEQFF. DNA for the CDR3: TGTGCCACCTTCCTAAGCCGCGGCCTCTACAATGAGCAGTTCTTC.

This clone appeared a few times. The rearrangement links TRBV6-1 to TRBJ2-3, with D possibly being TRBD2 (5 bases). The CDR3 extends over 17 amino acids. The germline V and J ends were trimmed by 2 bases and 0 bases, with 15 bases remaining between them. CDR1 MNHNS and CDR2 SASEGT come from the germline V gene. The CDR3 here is CASSEFRKGVSTDTQYF. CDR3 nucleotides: TGTGCCAGCAGTGAATTTCGAAAGGGAGTGAGCACAGATACGCAGTATTTT.

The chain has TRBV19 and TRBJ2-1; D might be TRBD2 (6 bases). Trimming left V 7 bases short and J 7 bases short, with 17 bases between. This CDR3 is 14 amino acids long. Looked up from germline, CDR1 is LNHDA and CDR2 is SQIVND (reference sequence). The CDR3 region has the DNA TGTGCCAGTAACGCGGGATCGGGGTCGAATGAGCAGTTCTTC. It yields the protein CASNAGSGSNEQFF.

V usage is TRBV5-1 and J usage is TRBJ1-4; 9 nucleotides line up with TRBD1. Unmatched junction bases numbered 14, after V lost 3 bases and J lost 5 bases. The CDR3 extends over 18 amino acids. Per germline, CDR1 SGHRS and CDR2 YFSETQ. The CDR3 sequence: CASSSKPTGGVGNEKLFF. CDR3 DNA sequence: TGCGCCAGCAGCTCGAAGCCGACAGGGGGAGTTGGAAATGAAAAACTGTTTTTT.

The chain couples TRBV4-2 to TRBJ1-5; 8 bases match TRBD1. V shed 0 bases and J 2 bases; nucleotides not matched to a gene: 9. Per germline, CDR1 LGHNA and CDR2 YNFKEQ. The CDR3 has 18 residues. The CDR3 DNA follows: TGTGCCAGCAGCCAAGACACTTTAGGACAGGGTGGCAATCAGCCCCAGCATTTT. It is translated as CASSQDTLGQGGNQPQHF.

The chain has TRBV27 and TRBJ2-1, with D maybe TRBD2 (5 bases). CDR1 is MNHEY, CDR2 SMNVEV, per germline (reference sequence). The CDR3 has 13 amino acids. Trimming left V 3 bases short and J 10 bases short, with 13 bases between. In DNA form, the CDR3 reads TGTGCCAGCAGTTTTTTACGGCGGGCGGAGCAGTTCTTC. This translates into CASSFLRRAEQFF.

CDR3 sequence reads: CASSLARGSLAMSTDTQYF. Written as DNA, the CDR3 is TGTGCCAGCAGCTTAGCCCGGGGTAGCTTAGCTATGAGCACAGATACGCAGTATTTT. The chain uses TRBV7-2 and TRBJ2-3; tentative D call: TRBD2 (5 bases). Germline CDR1 is SGHTA and CDR2 is FQGNSA. The V end lost 0 bases, the J end lost 0 bases, and 19 bases lay between the germline ends. This CDR3 is 19 amino acids long. The variable domain in full, completed from reference TRBV7-2 and TRBJ2-3, reads GAGVSQSPSNKVTEKGKDVELRCDPISGHTALYWYRQSLGQGLEFLIYFQGNSAPDKSGLPSDRFSAERTGGSVSTLTIQRTQQEDSAVYLCASSLARGSLAMSTDTQYFGPGTRLTVL.

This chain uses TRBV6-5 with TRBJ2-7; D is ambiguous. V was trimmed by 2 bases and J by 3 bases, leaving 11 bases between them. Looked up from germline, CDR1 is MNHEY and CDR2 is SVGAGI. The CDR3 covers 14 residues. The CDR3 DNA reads TGTGCCAGCAGTTACACCCAGGTCAGCTACGAGCAGTACTTC. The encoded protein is CASSYTQVSYEQYF.

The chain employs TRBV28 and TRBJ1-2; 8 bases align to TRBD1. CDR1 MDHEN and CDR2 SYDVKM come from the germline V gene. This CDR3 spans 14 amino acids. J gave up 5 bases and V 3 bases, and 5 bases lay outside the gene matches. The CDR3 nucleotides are TGTGCCAGCAGTTTCCGGGACAGGCATTATGGCTACACCTTC. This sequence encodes CASSFRDRHYGYTF.

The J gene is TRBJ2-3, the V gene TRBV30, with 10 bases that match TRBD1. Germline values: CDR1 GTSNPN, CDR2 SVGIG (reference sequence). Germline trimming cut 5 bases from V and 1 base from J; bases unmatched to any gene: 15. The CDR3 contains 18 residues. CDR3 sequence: CAWGLDRGLRGGTDTQYF. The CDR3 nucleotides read TGTGCCTGGGGGCTCGACAGGGGGCTGAGGGGGGGCACAGATACGCAGTATTTT. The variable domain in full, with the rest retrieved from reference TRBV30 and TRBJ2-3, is SQTIHQWPATLVQPVGSPLSLECTVEGTSNPNLYWYRQAAGRGLQLLFYSVGIGQISSEVPQNLSASRPQDRQFILSSKKLLLSDSGFYLCAWGLDRGLRGGTDTQYFGPGTRLTVL.

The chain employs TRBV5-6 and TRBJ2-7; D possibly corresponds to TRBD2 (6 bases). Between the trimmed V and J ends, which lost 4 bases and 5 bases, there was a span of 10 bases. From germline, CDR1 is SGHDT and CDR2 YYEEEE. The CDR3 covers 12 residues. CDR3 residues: CASSQLAHEQYV. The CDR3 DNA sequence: TGTGCCAGCAGCCAACTAGCCCACGAGCAGTACGTC.